These T cell receptor beta chains were read from a single sample in a study of CD8+ T cells in alopecia areata. Measured with immunoSEQ multiplex PCR; TCRdb has only the in-frame clones, and not every one. The data hold almost 5,500 clones, with approximately 74% observed a single time. The specimen comprised skin, sampled at week 24, from a patient treated with tofacitinib. All receptors come from a human donor with alopecia areata. Both conserved end residues are part of each CDR3. D genes are given only for firm matches. The size field is filled for only some rows; it gives once, few, many or a size class.

j_call d_call v_call clone_size cdr3_aa cdr3_nt
TRBJ2-5 TRBD2 TRBV7-8 NA CASSVTSGVETQYF TGTGCCAGCAGCGTAACTAGCGGGGTAGAGACCCAGTACTTC
TRBJ2-2 TRBD1 TRBV29-1 NA CSVLDRGSGELFF TGCAGCGTCCTGGACAGGGGGTCCGGGGAGCTGTTTTTT
TRBJ1-1 NA TRBV6-6 NA CASRNLQGLNTEAFF TGTGCCAGCAGAAACTTACAGGGCCTGAACACTGAAGCTTTCTTT
TRBJ2-5 TRBD2 TRBV5-1 NA CASSLGLAGGRQETQYF TGCGCCAGCAGCTTGGGACTAGCGGGGGGGCGGCAAGAGACCCAGTACTTC
TRBJ2-1 NA TRBV5-4 NA CASRPGDSNEQFF TGTGCCAGCAGACCCGGGGATTCCAATGAGCAGTTCTTC
TRBJ1-1 NA TRBV18 NA CASSPPGAGGMNTEAFF TGTGCCAGCTCACCACCAGGAGCCGGGGGGATGAACACTGAAGCTTTCTTT
TRBJ2-7 TRBD2 TRBV29-1 once CSVVPRGTQIYEQYF TGCAGCGTTGTTCCGCGGGGGACTCAAATCTACGAGCAGTACTTC
TRBJ1-5 NA TRBV19 NA CASSARDGPLGPQHF TGTGCCAGTAGTGCCCGGGACGGGCCGTTGGGGCCCCAGCATTTT
TRBJ2-1 NA TRBV11-2 few CAWGGEDEQFF TGTGCCTGGGGGGGCGAAGATGAGCAGTTCTTC
TRBJ2-5 TRBD2 TRBV5-5 NA CASSLVGGAWETQYF TGTGCCAGCAGCTTGGTCGGGGGGGCCTGGGAGACCCAGTACTTC
TRBJ2-5 TRBD2 TRBV6-5 NA CASRRPSGGQETQYF TGTGCCAGCAGGCGCCCTAGCGGGGGACAAGAGACCCAGTACTTC
TRBJ2-7 NA TRBV7-9 NA CASSLGGTRTDLYEQYF TGTGCCAGCAGCTTAGGGGGTACCAGGACGGACCTCTACGAGCAGTACTTC
TRBJ1-2 TRBD1 TRBV7-9 NA CASSLGTGGPDNYGYTF TGTGCCAGCAGCTTGGGGACAGGGGGCCCGGATAACTATGGCTACACCTTC
TRBJ2-5 NA TRBV2 NA CASSETGGETQYF TGTGCCAGCAGTGAAACTGGAGGAGAGACCCAGTACTTC
TRBJ1-6 NA TRBV10-3 NA CAISERGMANSPLHF TGTGCCATCAGTGAGAGAGGGATGGCTAATTCACCCCTCCACTTT
TRBJ2-3 NA TRBV5-4 NA CASSFLPRRDTQYF TGTGCCAGCAGCTTCCTACCAAGGAGAGATACGCAGTATTTT
TRBJ2-2 NA TRBV7-8 few CASSSAGSSVPTTGELFF TGTGCCAGCAGCTCCGCCGGTAGCAGCGTACCCACGACCGGGGAGCTGTTTTTT
TRBJ1-2 NA TRBV2 NA CASSEAYGPDIDGYTF TGTGCCAGCAGTGAAGCCTACGGCCCGGACATCGATGGCTACACCTTC
TRBJ2-3 NA TRBV27 few CASSLTGRTDTQYF TGTGCCAGCAGTTTGACAGGACGCACAGATACGCAGTATTTT
TRBJ2-7 NA TRBV4-1 few CASGEFREQYF TGCGCCAGCGGAGAATTTAGAGAGCAGTACTTC